This section outlines one TCR beta chain sequence together with its context. The V end lost 5 bases, the J end lost 6 bases, and 11 bases lay between the germline ends. The CDR3 totals 13 residues. Germline loops: CDR1 SEHNR, CDR2 FQNEAQ (reference sequence). TCRdb fed the 5' RACE reads into MiXCR, producing one record per CDR3 protein. The repertoire holds 550,000 or so distinct CDR3 sequences, with about 19% as singletons. The sample comes from a study of T cells after yellow fever vaccination. The TCR was taken from a man aged 25-45 years who received the YFV17D yellow fever vaccine. The chain recombines TRBV7-9 with TRBJ1-5, with a weak D call TRBD1 (5 bases). The source material was PBMCs, sampled 15 days after the yellow fever booster vaccination. The CDR3 region is CASSRGPGQPQHF. CDR3 nucleotides: TGTGCCAGCAGCCGGGGCCCGGGTCAGCCCCAGCATTTT.